What follows are 2 T cell receptor beta chains derived from one specimen sequenced in a study of cytomegalovirus exposure and HLA in healthy donors. Primers for the PCR totalled 60 Vbeta and 13 Jbeta. The protocol was immunoSEQ multiplex PCR, while the TCRdb copy is restricted to in-frame clones and leaves out a portion. The table includes under 170,000 clones, more than 75% detected once. The sample was PBMCs. These receptors all come from a human donor in good health.

The chain is built from TRBV6-5 and TRBJ2-7; D ambiguous. V was pared by 2 bases and J by 3 bases, with 8 bases between. The CDR3 extends over 13 amino acids. Germline V gives CDR1 MNHEY, CDR2 SVGAGI. This CDR3 reads CASSYGQIYEQYF. The CDR3 nucleotides read TGTGCCAGCAGTTACGGGCAGATCTACGAGCAGTACTTC.

J is TRBJ1-5 and V is TRBV19; D is uncertain. CDR1 is LNHDA, CDR2 SQIVND, per germline (reference sequence). Trimming left V 4 bases short and J 5 bases short, with 21 bases between. This CDR3 comprises 17 residues. CDR3 DNA sequence: TGTGCCAGTAGTACCGGAGTAGGCACTTACACATATCAGCCCCAGCATTTT. This translates into CASSTGVGTYTYQPQHF.